These T cell receptor beta chains were read from a single sample in a study of T cells in Graves' hyperthyroidism and ophthalmopathy. MiXCR, run by TCRdb on the multiplex PCR reads, gives a single entry per CDR3 protein. In the table there are under 300,000 distinct CDR3 sequences, roughly 14% of which are singletons. Source material: blood. The receptors were sampled from a woman in her 30s with Graves' hyperthyroidism that later progressed to Graves' ophthalmopathy. Both conserved end residues are part of each CDR3. The order of the fields is D gene, V gene, J gene, CDR3 protein. D genes are given only for firm matches.

D: .; V: TRBV6-5; J: TRBJ2-2; CDR3: CASSYLSANTGELFF
D: TRBD1; V: TRBV10-3; J: TRBJ2-7; CDR3: CAISEPRTGGGHEQYF
D: .; V: TRBV7-6; J: TRBJ1-1; CDR3: CASSLDLMGSSEAFF
D: .; V: TRBV7-7; J: TRBJ2-2; CDR3: CASSLGTRQNGELFF
D: TRBD1; V: TRBV12-3/TRBV12-4; J: TRBJ2-1; CDR3: CASTFLTGGINEQFF
D: .; V: TRBV4-3; J: TRBJ2-1; CDR3: CASSQDRGTFYNEQFF
D: TRBD1; V: TRBV28; J: TRBJ1-2; CDR3: CASSSPLDRNYGYTF
D: .; V: TRBV10-3; J: TRBJ2-4; CDR3: CAIRADVGDIQYF
D: TRBD1; V: TRBV20-1; J: TRBJ2-5; CDR3: CSAPGGLETQYF
D: TRBD2; V: TRBV30; J: TRBJ2-3; CDR3: CAWGSGGAVDTQYF
D: .; V: TRBV19; J: TRBJ1-2; CDR3: CASSSLGLGYTF
D: TRBD1; V: TRBV20-1; J: TRBJ2-7; CDR3: CSATRQGGWEQYF
D: .; V: TRBV19; J: TRBJ2-1; CDR3: CASSIDGRQGGYNEQFF
D: .; V: TRBV12-3/TRBV12-4; J: TRBJ2-1; CDR3: CASSLRSSYNEQFF
D: .; V: TRBV28; J: TRBJ1-1; CDR3: CASSLVGSMNAEAFF
D: TRBD1; V: TRBV6-1; J: TRBJ1-2; CDR3: CASKLSDRVGYTF
D: .; V: TRBV30; J: TRBJ2-6; CDR3: CAGGFGSGANVLTF
D: .; V: TRBV6-2/TRBV6-3; J: TRBJ2-5; CDR3: CASIPRGRETQYF
D: TRBD1; V: TRBV7-7; J: TRBJ2-1; CDR3: CASSLHGQGFYNEQFF
D: TRBD2; V: TRBV7-9; J: TRBJ2-2; CDR3: CASSSPRGGRATGELFF
D: .; V: TRBV5-5; J: TRBJ2-7; CDR3: CASSFGPNDRPQQYF
D: .; V: TRBV29-1; J: TRBJ1-2; CDR3: CSAYKYGYTF
D: TRBD2; V: TRBV20-1; J: TRBJ2-7; CDR3: CSAGKTSGRADEQYF
D: TRBD2; V: TRBV11-2; J: TRBJ2-5; CDR3: CASSLGRSGRVEETQYF
D: TRBD1; V: TRBV9; J: TRBJ1-3; CDR3: CASSTGTGRTDPGNTIYF
D: TRBD1; V: TRBV5-1; J: TRBJ2-4; CDR3: CASSLGAGGDKNIQYF
D: .; V: TRBV2; J: TRBJ2-4; CDR3: CASRAGTWENIQYF
D: .; V: TRBV10-3; J: TRBJ1-2; CDR3: CAISELSSLGYTF
D: TRBD1; V: TRBV12-3/TRBV12-4; J: TRBJ2-1; CDR3: CASRSGQGAQVF
D: .; V: TRBV3-1; J: TRBJ2-1; CDR3: CASSQDPLAEYNEQFF
D: TRBD1; V: TRBV12-3/TRBV12-4; J: TRBJ2-1; CDR3: CASSSNLGQGGQFF
D: TRBD2; V: TRBV4-3; J: TRBJ2-1; CDR3: CASSQDVAGVIYNEQFF
D: TRBD1; V: TRBV7-9; J: TRBJ1-2; CDR3: CASSYVGQGYGYTF
D: TRBD1; V: TRBV11-2; J: TRBJ2-7; CDR3: CASSLSDRGGYEQYF
D: .; V: TRBV3-1; J: TRBJ1-4; CDR3: CASSLTTVRTSYREKLFF
D: TRBD2; V: TRBV4-1; J: TRBJ2-2; CDR3: CASSRAGLAGNTGELFF
D: .; V: TRBV14; J: TRBJ1-1; CDR3: CASSQVGGVAEAFF
D: .; V: TRBV12-3/TRBV12-4; J: TRBJ1-1; CDR3: CASSSGGWNTEAFF
D: .; V: TRBV3-1; J: TRBJ2-3; CDR3: CASSQDISEPPNTDTQYF
D: .; V: TRBV5-1; J: TRBJ2-2; CDR3: CASSLGPGNTGELFF
D: .; V: TRBV30; J: TRBJ2-1; CDR3: CAWSPINEQFF
D: .; V: TRBV28; J: TRBJ1-1; CDR3: CASSSYRELTEAFF
D: .; V: TRBV5-1; J: TRBJ1-1; CDR3: CASSRSVNTEAFF
D: TRBD2; V: TRBV4-2; J: TRBJ2-1; CDR3: CASSQGPPGLAGGVNEQFF
D: .; V: TRBV6-6; J: TRBJ1-1; CDR3: CASSYSDRNTEAFF
D: TRBD2; V: TRBV4-3; J: TRBJ2-1; CDR3: CASSQQPSGRRGQFF
D: .; V: TRBV11-2; J: TRBJ2-7; CDR3: CASSPVPRPYEQYF